This T cell receptor beta chain came from a study of OX40 agonist ivuxolimab in advanced cancers. Study summary: Patients with prior anti-PD-1, anti-PD-L1 or anti-CTLA-4 therapy were eligible; 40% had some.

Libraries were prepared by immunoSEQ multiplex PCR; TCRdb keeps only in-frame clonotypes and omits some of them. The sample shows about 68,000 clones, roughly four fifths of them seen only once. At cycle 4 day 1, cycle 7 day 1, and baseline, blood was sampled. This sequence was found in an adult with an advanced solid tumor such as melanoma, head and neck, liver or kidney cancer. Sequenced here: CD4+ or CD8+ T cells sorted from blood, sampled in a trial of the OX40 agonist ivuxolimab.

CDR3 in amino acids: CASSESHEQYV. CDR3 bases: TGCGCCAGCAGTGAATCCCACGAGCAGTACGTC. This chain connects TRBV23-1 to TRBJ2-7; D gene unclear. TRBV23-1 is filed as an ORF, its function uncertain. The CDR3 is 11 amino acids.